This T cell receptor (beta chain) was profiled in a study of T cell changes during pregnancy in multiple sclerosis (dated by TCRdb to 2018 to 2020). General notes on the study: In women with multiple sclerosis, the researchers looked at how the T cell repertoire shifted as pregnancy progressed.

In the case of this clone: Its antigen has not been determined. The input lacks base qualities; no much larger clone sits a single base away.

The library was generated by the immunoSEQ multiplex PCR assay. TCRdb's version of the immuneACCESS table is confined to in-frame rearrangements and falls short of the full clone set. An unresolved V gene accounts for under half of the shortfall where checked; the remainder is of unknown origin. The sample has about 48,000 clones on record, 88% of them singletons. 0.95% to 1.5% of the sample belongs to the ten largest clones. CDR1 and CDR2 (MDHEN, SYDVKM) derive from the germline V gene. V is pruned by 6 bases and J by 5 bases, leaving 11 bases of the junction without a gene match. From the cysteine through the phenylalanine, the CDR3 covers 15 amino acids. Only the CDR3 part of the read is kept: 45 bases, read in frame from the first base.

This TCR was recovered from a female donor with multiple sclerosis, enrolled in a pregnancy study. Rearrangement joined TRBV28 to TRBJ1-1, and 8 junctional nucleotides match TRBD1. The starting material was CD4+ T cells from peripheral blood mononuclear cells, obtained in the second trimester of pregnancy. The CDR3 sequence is CASRAETGAGTEAFF. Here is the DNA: TGTGCCAGCAGGGCCGAGACAGGGGCAGGGACTGAAGCTTTCTTT.